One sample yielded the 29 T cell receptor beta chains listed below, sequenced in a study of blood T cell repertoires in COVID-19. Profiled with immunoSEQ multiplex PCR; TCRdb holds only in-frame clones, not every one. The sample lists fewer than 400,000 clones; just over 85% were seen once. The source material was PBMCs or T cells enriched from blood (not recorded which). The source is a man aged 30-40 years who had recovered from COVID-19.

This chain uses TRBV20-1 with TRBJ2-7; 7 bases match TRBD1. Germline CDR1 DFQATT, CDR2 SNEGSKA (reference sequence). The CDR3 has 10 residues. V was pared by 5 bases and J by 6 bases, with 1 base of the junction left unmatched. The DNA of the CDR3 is TGCAGTGCTTACAGGGGCGAGCAGTACTTC. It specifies CSAYRGEQYF.

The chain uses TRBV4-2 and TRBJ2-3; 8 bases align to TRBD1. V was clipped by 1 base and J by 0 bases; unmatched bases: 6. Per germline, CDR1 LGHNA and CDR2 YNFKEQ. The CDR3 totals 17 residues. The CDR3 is CASSQGDRSSSTDTQYF. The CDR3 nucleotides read TGTGCCAGCAGCCAAGGGGACAGGTCCTCTAGCACAGATACGCAGTATTTT.

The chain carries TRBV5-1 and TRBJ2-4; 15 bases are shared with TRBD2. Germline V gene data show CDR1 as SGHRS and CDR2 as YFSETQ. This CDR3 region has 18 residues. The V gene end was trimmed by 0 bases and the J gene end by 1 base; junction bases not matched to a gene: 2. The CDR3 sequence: CASSLAGTSGGAKNIQYF. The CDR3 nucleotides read TGCGCCAGCAGCTTGGCCGGGACTAGCGGGGGGGCCAAAAACATTCAGTACTTC.

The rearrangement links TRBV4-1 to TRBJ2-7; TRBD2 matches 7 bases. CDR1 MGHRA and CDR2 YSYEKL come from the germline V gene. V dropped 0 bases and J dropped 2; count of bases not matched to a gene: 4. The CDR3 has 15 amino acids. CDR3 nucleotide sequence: TGCGCCAGCAGCCAAGAACTAGCGCCCACCTACGAGCAGTACTTC. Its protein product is CASSQELAPTYEQYF.

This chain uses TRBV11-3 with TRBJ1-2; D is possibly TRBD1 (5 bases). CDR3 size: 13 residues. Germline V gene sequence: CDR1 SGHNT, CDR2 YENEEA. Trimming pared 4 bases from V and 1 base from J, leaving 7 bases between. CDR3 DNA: TGTGCCAGCAGCTCGACAGTTAACTATGGCTACACCTTC. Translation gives CASSSTVNYGYTF.

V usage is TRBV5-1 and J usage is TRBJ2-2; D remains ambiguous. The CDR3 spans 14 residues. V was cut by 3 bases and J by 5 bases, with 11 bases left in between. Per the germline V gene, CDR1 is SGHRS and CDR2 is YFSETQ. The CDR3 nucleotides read TGCGCCAGCAGCTCCTATTCGACTACCGGGGAGCTGTTTTTT. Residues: CASSSYSTTGELFF.

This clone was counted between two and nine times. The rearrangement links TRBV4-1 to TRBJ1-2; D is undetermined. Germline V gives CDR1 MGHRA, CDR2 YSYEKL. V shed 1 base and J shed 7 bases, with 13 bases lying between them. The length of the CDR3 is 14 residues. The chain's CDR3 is CASSQGRRGFGYTF. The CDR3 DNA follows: TGCGCCAGCAGCCAAGGTCGGCGGGGTTTTGGCTACACCTTC.

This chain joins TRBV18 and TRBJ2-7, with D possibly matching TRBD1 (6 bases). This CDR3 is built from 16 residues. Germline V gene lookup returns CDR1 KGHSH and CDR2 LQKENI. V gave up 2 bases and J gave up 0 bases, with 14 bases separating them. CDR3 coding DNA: TGTGCCAGCTCACCAAGCCCCGTAGGGGGCTCCTACGAGCAGTACTTC. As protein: CASSPSPVGGSYEQYF.

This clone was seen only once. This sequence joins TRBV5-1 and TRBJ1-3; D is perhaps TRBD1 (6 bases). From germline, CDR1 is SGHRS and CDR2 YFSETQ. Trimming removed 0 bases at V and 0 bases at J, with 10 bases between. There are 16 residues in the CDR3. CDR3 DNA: TGCGCCAGCAGCTTGGGGACAGCTGGCTCTGGAAACACCATATATTTT. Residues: CASSLGTAGSGNTIYF. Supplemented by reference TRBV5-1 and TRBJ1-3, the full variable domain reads KAGVTQTPRYLIKTRGQQVTLSCSPISGHRSVSWYQQTPGQGLQFLFEYFSETQRNKGNFPGRFSGRQFSNSRSEMNVSTLELGDSALYLCASSLGTAGSGNTIYFGEGSWLTVV.

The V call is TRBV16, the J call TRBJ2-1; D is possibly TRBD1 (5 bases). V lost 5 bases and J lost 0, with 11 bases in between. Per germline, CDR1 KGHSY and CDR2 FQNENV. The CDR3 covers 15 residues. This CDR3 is CASSGIGVSYNEQFF. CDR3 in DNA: TGTGCCAGCAGCGGTATAGGGGTCTCCTACAATGAGCAGTTCTTC.

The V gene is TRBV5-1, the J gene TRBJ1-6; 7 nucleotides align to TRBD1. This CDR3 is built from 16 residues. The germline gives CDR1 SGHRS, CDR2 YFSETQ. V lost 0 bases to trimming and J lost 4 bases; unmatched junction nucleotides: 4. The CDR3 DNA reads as TGCGCCAGCAGCTTGGAAGGGGGCAGGTATAATTCACCCCTCCACTTT. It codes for CASSLEGGRYNSPLHF.

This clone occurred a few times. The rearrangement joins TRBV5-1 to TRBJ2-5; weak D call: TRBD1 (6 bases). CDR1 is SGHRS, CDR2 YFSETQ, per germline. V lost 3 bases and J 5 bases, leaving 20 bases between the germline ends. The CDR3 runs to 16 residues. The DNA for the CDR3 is TGCGCCAGCAGCTCGCGAAACAGGGCCCCAGTGGAGACCCAGTACTTC. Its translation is CASSSRNRAPVETQYF.

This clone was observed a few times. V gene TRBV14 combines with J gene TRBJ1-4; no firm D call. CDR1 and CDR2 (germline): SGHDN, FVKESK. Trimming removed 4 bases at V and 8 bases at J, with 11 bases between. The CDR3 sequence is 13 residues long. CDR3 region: CASSPLISEKLFF. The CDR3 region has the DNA TGTGCCAGCAGCCCCTTGATAAGCGAAAAACTGTTTTTT. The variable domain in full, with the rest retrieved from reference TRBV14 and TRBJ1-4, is EAGVTQFPSHSVIEKGQTVTLRCDPISGHDNLYWYRRVMGKEIKFLLHFVKESKQDESGMPNNRFLAERTGGTYSTLKVQPAELEDSGVYFCASSPLISEKLFFGSGTQLSVL.

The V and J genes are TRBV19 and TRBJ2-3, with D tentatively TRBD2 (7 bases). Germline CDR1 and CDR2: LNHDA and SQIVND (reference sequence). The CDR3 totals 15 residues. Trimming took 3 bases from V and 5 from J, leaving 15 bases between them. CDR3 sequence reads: CASSIRGATGDTQYF. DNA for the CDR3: TGTGCCAGTAGTATTCGGGGGGCAACTGGAGATACGCAGTATTTT.

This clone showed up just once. This CDR3 reads CASSQAAGGTGELFF. As DNA, the CDR3 is TGCGCCAGCAGCCAAGCAGCGGGGGGCACCGGGGAGCTGTTTTTT. The chain is built from TRBV4-1 and TRBJ2-2; 9 bases match TRBD2. The V and J ends lost 1 base and 4 bases, in that order; junction bases with no gene match: 1. Germline V gene data show CDR1 as MGHRA and CDR2 as YSYEKL. This CDR3 contains 15 residues.

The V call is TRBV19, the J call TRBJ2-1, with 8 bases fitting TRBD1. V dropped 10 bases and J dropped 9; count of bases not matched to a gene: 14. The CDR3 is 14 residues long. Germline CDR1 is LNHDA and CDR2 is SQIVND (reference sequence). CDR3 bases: TGTGCCATTAAAGGGCCAGGGGGCTCGAGTGAGCAGTTCTTC. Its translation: CAIKGPGGSSEQFF.

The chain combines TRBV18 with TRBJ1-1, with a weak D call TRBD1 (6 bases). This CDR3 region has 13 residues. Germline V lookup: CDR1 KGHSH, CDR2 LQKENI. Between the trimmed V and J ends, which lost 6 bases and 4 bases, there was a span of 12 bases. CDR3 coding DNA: TGTGCCAGCTCGGAGGGGGGGGGCACTGAAGCTTTCTTT. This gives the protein CASSEGGGTEAFF. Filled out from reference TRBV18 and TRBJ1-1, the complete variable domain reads NAGVMQNPRHLVRRRGQEARLRCSPMKGHSHVYWYRQLPEEGLKFMVYLQKENIIDESGMPKERFSAEFPKEGPSILRIQQVVRGDSAAYFCASSEGGGTEAFFGQGTRLTVV.

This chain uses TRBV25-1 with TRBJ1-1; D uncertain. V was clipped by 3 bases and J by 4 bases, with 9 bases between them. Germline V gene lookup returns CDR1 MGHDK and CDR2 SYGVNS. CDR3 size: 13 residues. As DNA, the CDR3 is TGTGCCAGCAGTGATTACAGTGCCACTGAAGCTTTCTTT. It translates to CASSDYSATEAFF.

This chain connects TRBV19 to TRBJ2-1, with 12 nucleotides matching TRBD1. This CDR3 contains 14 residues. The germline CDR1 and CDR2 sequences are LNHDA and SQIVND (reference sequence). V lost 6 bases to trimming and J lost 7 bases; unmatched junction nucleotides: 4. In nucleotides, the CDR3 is TGTGCCAGTAGGGGGACAGGGGGCCGGAATGAGCAGTTCTTC. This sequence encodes CASRGTGGRNEQFF.

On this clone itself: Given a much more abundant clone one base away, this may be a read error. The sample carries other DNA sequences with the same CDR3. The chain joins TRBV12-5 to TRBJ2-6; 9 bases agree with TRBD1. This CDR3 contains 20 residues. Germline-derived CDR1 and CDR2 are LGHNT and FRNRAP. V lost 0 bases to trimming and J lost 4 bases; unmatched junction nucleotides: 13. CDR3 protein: CASGLVYVWTGAGGANVLTF. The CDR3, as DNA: TGTGCTAGTGGTTTGGTATACGTCTGGACAGGGGCCGGGGGGGCCAACGTCCTGACTTTC.

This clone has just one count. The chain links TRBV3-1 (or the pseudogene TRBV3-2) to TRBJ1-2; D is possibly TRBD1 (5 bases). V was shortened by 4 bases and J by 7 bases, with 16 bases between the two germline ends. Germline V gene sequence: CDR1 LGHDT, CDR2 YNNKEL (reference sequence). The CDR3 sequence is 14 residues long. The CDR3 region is CASSLTGSGGGYTF. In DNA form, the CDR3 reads TGTGCCAGCAGCCTAACAGGTAGCGGTGGTGGCTACACCTTC.

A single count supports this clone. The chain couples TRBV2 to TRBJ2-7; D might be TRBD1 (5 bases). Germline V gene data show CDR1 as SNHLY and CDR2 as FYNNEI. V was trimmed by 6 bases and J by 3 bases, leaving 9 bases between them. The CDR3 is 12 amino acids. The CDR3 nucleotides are TGTGCCAGCAGCGTGACAGACTACGAGCAGTACTTC. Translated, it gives CASSVTDYEQYF. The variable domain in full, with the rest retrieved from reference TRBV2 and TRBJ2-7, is EPEVTQTPSHQVTQMGQEVILRCVPISNHLYFYWYRQILGQKVEFLVSFYNNEISEKSEIFDDQFSVERPDGSNFTLKIRSTKLEDSAMYFCASSVTDYEQYFGPGTRLTVT.

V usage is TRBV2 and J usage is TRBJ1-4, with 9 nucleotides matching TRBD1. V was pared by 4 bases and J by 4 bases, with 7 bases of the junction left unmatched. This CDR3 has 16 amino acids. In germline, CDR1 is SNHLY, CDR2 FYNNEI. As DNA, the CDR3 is TGTGCCAGCAGTGTGTTGACAGGGGGTGGTAATGAAAAACTGTTTTTT. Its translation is CASSVLTGGGNEKLFF.

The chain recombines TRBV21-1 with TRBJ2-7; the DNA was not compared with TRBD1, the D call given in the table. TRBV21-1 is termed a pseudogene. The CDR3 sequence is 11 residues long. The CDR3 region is CATDRVYEQYF. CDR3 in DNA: TGTGCCACCGACAGGGTCTACGAGCAGTACTTC.

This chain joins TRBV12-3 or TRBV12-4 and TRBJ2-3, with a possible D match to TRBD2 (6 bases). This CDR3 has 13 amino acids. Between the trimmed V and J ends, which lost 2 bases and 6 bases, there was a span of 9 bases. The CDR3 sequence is CASSLLASDTQYF. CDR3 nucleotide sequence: TGTGCCAGCAGTTTACTAGCGTCGGATACGCAGTATTTT.

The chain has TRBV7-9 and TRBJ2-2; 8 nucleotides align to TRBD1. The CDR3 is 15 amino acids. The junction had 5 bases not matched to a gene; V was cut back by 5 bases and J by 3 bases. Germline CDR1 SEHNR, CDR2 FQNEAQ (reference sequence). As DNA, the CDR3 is TGTGCCAGCAGCAGACCGGGACAGGACACCGGGGAGCTGTTTTTT. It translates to CASSRPGQDTGELFF.

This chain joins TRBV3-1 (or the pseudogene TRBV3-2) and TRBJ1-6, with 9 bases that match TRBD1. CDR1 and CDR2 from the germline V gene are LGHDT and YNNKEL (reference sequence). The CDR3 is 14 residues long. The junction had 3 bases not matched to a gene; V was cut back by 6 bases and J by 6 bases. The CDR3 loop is CASRAQGANSPLHF. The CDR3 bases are TGTGCCAGCAGAGCACAGGGGGCTAATTCACCCCTCCACTTT.

CDR3 bases: TGCGCCAGCAGCTTCAGGGGGCGTGATGAAAAACTGTTTTTT. This encodes CASSFRGRDEKLFF. The chain combines TRBV5-1 with TRBJ1-4; 8 bases fit TRBD1. Germline V lookup: CDR1 SGHRS, CDR2 YFSETQ. The V and J ends lost 2 bases and 6 bases, in that order; junction bases with no gene match: 3. The CDR3 runs to 14 residues.

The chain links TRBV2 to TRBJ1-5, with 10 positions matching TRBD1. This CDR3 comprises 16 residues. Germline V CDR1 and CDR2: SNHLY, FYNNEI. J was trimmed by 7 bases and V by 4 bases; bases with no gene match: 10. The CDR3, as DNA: TGTGCCAGCAGTGGGACTCAGACAGGGGGCGTGCAGCCCCAGCATTTT. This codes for CASSGTQTGGVQPQHF. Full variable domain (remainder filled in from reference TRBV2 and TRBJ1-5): EPEVTQTPSHQVTQMGQEVILRCVPISNHLYFYWYRQILGQKVEFLVSFYNNEISEKSEIFDDQFSVERPDGSNFTLKIRSTKLEDSAMYFCASSGTQTGGVQPQHFGDGTRLSIL.